Shown below are 21 T cell receptor beta chains from a single sample sequenced in a study of blood T cell repertoires in COVID-19. Sequencing was performed with immunoSEQ multiplex PCR; in TCRdb, only in-frame clones are kept and a portion is missing. Among 80,000 to 90,000 clones listed, more than 85% were seen once. Sample: peripheral blood. Receptors were obtained from a man aged 40-49 years with acute or convalescent COVID-19.

The chain is built from TRBV6-5 and TRBJ1-1; D unresolved. Trimming took off 6 bases at V and 1 base at J, with 12 bases between the two ends. The germline gives CDR1 MNHEY, CDR2 SVGAGI. CDR3 length: 14 residues. Here the CDR3 DNA reads TGTGCCAGCAGGGTCGGGTCGCCGAACACTGAAGCTTTCTTT. Its translation: CASRVGSPNTEAFF.

The genes are TRBV9 and TRBJ2-3; tentatively, D is TRBD2 (7 bases). This CDR3 is built from 15 residues. Germline V lookup: CDR1 SGDLS, CDR2 YYNGEE. Trimming shortened V by 0 bases and J by 4 bases, and 12 bases separated the two germline ends. CDR3 DNA sequence: TGTGCCAGCAGCGTAGCGGCGGGGGCCGCAGATACGCAGTATTTT. Its protein product is CASSVAAGAADTQYF.

The chain couples TRBV30 to TRBJ2-7; TRBD1 aligns across 9 bases. The germline gives CDR1 GTSNPN, CDR2 SVGIG (reference sequence). The CDR3 spans 15 residues. V lost 1 base and J lost 1; bases outside the gene matches: 5. The CDR3 DNA is TGTGCCTGGAGTGGTTCCGGGACAGGGTCCTACGAGCAGTACTTC. As protein: CAWSGSGTGSYEQYF.

The CDR3 loop is CASSASGSTEAFF. The CDR3, as DNA: TGTGCCAGCAGCGCGTCAGGGTCCACTGAAGCTTTCTTT. The chain couples TRBV2 to TRBJ1-1; D perhaps matches TRBD1 (5 bases). The V gene lost 6 bases and the J gene lost 4 bases, with 12 bases spanning the gap. Per the germline V gene, CDR1 is SNHLY and CDR2 is FYNNEI. There are 13 residues in the CDR3.

This clone was observed once. J is TRBJ1-1 and V is TRBV5-6, with 10 positions matching TRBD1. Germline V lookup: CDR1 SGHDT, CDR2 YYEEEE. The CDR3 consists of 13 residues. Trimming took 3 bases from V and 5 from J; bases not matched to a gene: 1. The CDR3: CASSWDRGTEAFF. CDR3 DNA sequence: TGTGCCAGCAGCTGGGACAGGGGAACTGAAGCTTTCTTT.

The CDR3 DNA is TGTGCCAGTACCCCGACAGGGGGCTATCAGCCCCAGCATTTT. This codes for CASTPTGGYQPQHF. The chain combines TRBV19 with TRBJ1-5; 10 bases match TRBD1. The germline V gene has CDR1 LNHDA and CDR2 SQIVND (reference sequence). The CDR3 loop spans 14 amino acids. V lost 7 bases, J lost 5 bases, and 5 bases stayed unmatched.

This clone appeared once. The V and J genes are TRBV6-5 and TRBJ2-7, with 7 bases that match TRBD1. The germline V gene has CDR1 MNHEY and CDR2 SVGAGI. This CDR3 is built from 14 residues. V was pared by 8 bases and J by 4 bases, with 11 bases of the junction left unmatched. For the CDR3, the DNA is TGTGCCAGCGGATTAGGGACAGAAGATTACGAGCAGTACTTC. Translated: CASGLGTEDYEQYF.

This clone was observed a single time. The chain couples TRBV14 to TRBJ2-3; D call uncertain. CDR1 SGHDN and CDR2 FVKESK come from the germline V gene. Trimming cost V 1 base and J 0 bases, with 8 bases left between them. CDR3 length equals 15 residues. Here the CDR3 reads CASSQALRSTDTQYF. The CDR3 DNA sequence: TGTGCCAGCAGCCAAGCGTTGCGGAGCACAGATACGCAGTATTTT. The variable domain in full, with the rest retrieved from reference TRBV14 and TRBJ2-3, is EAGVTQFPSHSVIEKGQTVTLRCDPISGHDNLYWYRRVMGKEIKFLLHFVKESKQDESGMPNNRFLAERTGGTYSTLKVQPAELEDSGVYFCASSQALRSTDTQYFGPGTRLTVL.

J is TRBJ1-2 and V is TRBV9; 7 bases fit TRBD1. V lost 0 bases and J lost 4; bases outside the gene matches: 6. This CDR3 is 15 amino acids long. The germline CDR1 and CDR2 sequences are SGDLS and YYNGEE. The CDR3, as DNA: TGTGCCAGCAGCGTAGATCAGGGGGATGGCTATGGCTACACCTTC. Translation gives CASSVDQGDGYGYTF.

The rearrangement uses TRBV7-2 and TRBJ2-3, with 10 bases aligning to TRBD2. CDR1 and CDR2 from the germline V gene are SGHTA and FQGNSA. The CDR3 contains 16 residues. V shed 1 base, J shed 5 bases, and the junction held 6 bases outside the gene matches. For the CDR3, the DNA is TGTGCCAGCAGCTTAGGAGTTAGCGGGGGGTTAGATACGCAGTATTTT. Residues: CASSLGVSGGLDTQYF.

This chain joins TRBV30 and TRBJ1-5; a possible D gene is TRBD1 (5 bases). Trimming removed 0 bases from V and 7 bases from J, with 19 bases in between. The CDR3 is 16 amino acids. CDR1 GTSNPN and CDR2 SVGIG come from the germline V gene (reference sequence). In nucleotides, the CDR3 is TGTGCCTGGAGTGTACCAGGCGCGGCAGGGAAGCAGCCCCAGCATTTT. This encodes CAWSVPGAAGKQPQHF.

This clone occurred a few times. The V gene is TRBV3-1 (or the pseudogene TRBV3-2), the J gene TRBJ2-1; D remains ambiguous. Germline CDR1 LGHDT, CDR2 YNNKEL (reference sequence). The CDR3 totals 12 residues. V lost 0 bases and J lost 8, with 5 bases in between. CDR3: CASSQDFDEQFF. The CDR3 DNA reads as TGTGCCAGCAGCCAAGATTTCGATGAGCAGTTCTTC.

The rearrangement uses TRBV7-8 and TRBJ1-1, with a tentative D call TRBD1 (6 bases). V was pared by 7 bases and J by 1 base, with 19 bases between. The CDR3 is made up of 16 amino acids. Germline V gene lookup returns CDR1 SGHVS and CDR2 FQNEAQ. This CDR3 reads CASIVTGHAANTEAFF. The CDR3 DNA sequence: TGTGCCAGCATTGTGACGGGACATGCAGCGAACACTGAAGCTTTCTTT.

This clone was counted only a few times. The J gene is TRBJ2-7, the V gene TRBV12-3 or TRBV12-4, with 8 bases that match TRBD1. There are 13 residues in the CDR3. V shed 7 bases and J 7 bases; nucleotides not matched to a gene: 9. DNA for the CDR3: TGTGCCAGCAACCGGGACAGGTTTTTGGAGCAGTACTTC. It translates to CASNRDRFLEQYF.

CDR3 region: CASKGQGREKLFF. Written as DNA, the CDR3 is TGTGCCAGCAAGGGACAGGGGAGGGAAAAACTGTTTTTT. This chain uses TRBV6-5 with TRBJ1-4; 10 nucleotides agree with TRBD1. CDR3 length: 13 amino acids. Trimming removed 7 bases from V and 8 bases from J; junction bases left unmatched: 4. Germline V gene data show CDR1 as MNHEY and CDR2 as SVGAGI.

The chain joins TRBV27 to TRBJ1-5; 7 bases match TRBD1. Germline lookup yields CDR1 MNHEY and CDR2 SMNVEV (reference sequence). The CDR3 spans 15 residues. J was trimmed by 5 bases and V by 5 bases; bases with no gene match: 9. DNA for the CDR3: TGTGCCAGCAGTATGAGGGGGCTCCCTGATCAGCCCCAGCATTTT. Translated, it gives CASSMRGLPDQPQHF.

This chain links TRBV5-1 with TRBJ1-2; TRBD1 agrees at 7 bases. The V segment lost 2 bases and the J segment 0 bases; nucleotides outside the gene matches: 4. The CDR3 consists of 15 residues. CDR1 SGHRS and CDR2 YFSETQ come from the germline V gene. CDR3 DNA sequence: TGCGCCAGCAGCTTTACAGGGGATCCTAACTATGGCTACACCTTC. As protein: CASSFTGDPNYGYTF. The variable domain in full, with the rest retrieved from reference TRBV5-1 and TRBJ1-2, is KAGVTQTPRYLIKTRGQQVTLSCSPISGHRSVSWYQQTPGQGLQFLFEYFSETQRNKGNFPGRFSGRQFSNSRSEMNVSTLELGDSALYLCASSFTGDPNYGYTFGSGTRLTVV.

The gene calls are TRBV7-8 and TRBJ1-1; possibly TRBD1 for D (5 bases). CDR3 length equals 14 residues. V was clipped by 3 bases and J by 0 bases, with 8 bases between them. CDR1 and CDR2 (germline): SGHVS, FQNEAQ. The CDR3 region has the DNA TGTGCCAGCAGCTTCTCCAGGGTGAACACTGAAGCTTTCTTT. Residues: CASSFSRVNTEAFF.

As DNA, the CDR3 is TGTGCCTGGAGTATAACGAGGCAAAACTATGGCTACACCTTC. Its protein product is CAWSITRQNYGYTF. The gene calls are TRBV30 and TRBJ1-2; unclear D gene. The V and J ends lost 2 bases and 2 bases respectively, with 12 bases between them. The germline V gene encodes CDR1 GTSNPN and CDR2 SVGIG (reference sequence). The CDR3 consists of 14 residues.

Concerning this clone: The junction departs from germline at one end; a sequencing error may be responsible. The J gene is TRBJ1-2, the V gene TRBV7-6; the D gene is possibly TRBD1 (5 bases). The CDR3 consists of 13 residues. Looked up from germline, CDR1 is SGHVS and CDR2 is FNYEAQ. CDR3 in amino acids: CASRLDSSYGYTF. The CDR3 coding sequence is TGTGCCAGCAGATTAGACAGCTCCTATGGCTACACCTTC. Full variable domain (missing parts from reference TRBV7-6 and TRBJ1-2): GAGVSQSPRYKVTKRGQDVALRCDPISGHVSLYWYRQALGQGPEFLTYFNYEAQQDKSGLPNDRFSAERPEGSISTLTIQRTEQRDSAMYRCASRLDSSYGYTFGSGTRLTVV.

The chain has TRBV10-2 and TRBJ2-1; weak D call: TRBD2 (6 bases). The V gene lost 0 bases and the J gene lost 2 bases, with 11 bases spanning the gap. The CDR3 runs 16 residues. CDR1 is WSHSY, CDR2 SAAADI, per germline. The CDR3 nucleotides read TGCGCCAGCAGTGAGTCGGGGCGGGGTACCTACAATGAGCAGTTCTTC. This sequence encodes CASSESGRGTYNEQFF.